The clone carrying this TCR beta chain was found many times. This specimen belongs to a study of neurological immune-mediated disorders. The CDR3 runs 13 residues. V dropped 2 bases and J dropped 9 bases, with 11 bases sitting between them. Germline CDR1 KGHDR, CDR2 SFDVKD. TCRdb called the 5' RACE reads again in MiXCR, with one record for every CDR3 protein. This sample yields about 31,000 distinct CDR3 sequences, of which about 4% are seen a single time; around 25% belongs to the top ten. The sequenced sample consisted of CD4+ T cells from blood. The chain has TRBV24-1 and TRBJ2-3; D may match TRBD1 or TRBD2 (7 bases each). This sequence originates from a woman aged 40 to 50 in good health. CDR3 residues: CATSDSGGGTQYF. The CDR3 DNA reads TGTGCCACCAGTGATTCAGGGGGGGGAACGCAGTATTTT.